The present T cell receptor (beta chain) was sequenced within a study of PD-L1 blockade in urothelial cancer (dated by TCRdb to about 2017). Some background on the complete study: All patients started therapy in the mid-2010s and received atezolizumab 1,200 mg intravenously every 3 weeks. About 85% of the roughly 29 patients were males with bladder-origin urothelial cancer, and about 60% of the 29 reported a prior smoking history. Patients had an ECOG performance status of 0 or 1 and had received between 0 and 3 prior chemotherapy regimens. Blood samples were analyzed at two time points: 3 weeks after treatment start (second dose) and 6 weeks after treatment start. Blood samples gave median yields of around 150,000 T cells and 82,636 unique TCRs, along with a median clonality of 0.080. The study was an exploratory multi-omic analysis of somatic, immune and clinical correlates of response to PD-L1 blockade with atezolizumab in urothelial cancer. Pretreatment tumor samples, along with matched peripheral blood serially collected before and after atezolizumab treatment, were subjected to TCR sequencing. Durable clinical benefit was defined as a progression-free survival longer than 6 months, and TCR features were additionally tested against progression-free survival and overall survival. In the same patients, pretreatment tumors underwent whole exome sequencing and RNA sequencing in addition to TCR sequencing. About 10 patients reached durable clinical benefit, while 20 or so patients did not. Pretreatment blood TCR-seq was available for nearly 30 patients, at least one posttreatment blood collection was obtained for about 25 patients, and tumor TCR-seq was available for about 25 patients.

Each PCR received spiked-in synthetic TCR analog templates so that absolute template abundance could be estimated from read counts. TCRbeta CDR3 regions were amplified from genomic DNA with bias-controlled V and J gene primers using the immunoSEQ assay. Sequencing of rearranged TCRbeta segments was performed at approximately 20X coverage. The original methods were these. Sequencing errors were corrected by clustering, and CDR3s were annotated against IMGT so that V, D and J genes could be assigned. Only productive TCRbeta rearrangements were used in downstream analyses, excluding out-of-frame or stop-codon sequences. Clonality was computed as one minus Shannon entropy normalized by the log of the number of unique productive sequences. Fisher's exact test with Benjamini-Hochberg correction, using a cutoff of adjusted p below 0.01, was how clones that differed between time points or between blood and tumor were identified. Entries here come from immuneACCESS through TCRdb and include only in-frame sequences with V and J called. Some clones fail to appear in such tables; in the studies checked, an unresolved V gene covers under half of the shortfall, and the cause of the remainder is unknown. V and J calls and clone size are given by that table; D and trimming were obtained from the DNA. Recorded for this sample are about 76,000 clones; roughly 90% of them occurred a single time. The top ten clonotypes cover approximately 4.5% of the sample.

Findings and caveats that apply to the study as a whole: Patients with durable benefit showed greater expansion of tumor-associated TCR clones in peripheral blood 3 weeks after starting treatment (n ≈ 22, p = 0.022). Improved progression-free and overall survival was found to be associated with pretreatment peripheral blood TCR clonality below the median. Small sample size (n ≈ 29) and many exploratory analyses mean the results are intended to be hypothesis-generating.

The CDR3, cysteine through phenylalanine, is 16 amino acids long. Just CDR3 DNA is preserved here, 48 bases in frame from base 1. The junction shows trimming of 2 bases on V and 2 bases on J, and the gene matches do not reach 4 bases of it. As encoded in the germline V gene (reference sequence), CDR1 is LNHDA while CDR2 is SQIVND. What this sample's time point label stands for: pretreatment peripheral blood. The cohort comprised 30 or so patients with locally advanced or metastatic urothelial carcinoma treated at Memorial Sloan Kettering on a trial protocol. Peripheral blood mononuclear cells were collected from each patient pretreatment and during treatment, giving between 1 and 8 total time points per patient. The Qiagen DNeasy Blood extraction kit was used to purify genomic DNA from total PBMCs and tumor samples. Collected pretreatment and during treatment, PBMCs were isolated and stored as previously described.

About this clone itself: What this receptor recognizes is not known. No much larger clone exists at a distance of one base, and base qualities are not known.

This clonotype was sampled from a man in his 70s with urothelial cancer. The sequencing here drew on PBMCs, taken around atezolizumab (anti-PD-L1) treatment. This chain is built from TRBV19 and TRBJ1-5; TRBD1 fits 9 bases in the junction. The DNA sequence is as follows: TGTGCCAGTAGTATAAGGACAGGGGCCGGCAATCAGCCCCAGCATTTT. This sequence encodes CASSIRTGAGNQPQHF.